The rows below give T cell receptor beta chains drawn from one sample of a study of T-cell reconstitution after alpha-beta-depleted transplantation in children. Using its own MiXCR run on the PCR reads, TCRdb lists one record per CDR3 protein. The sample consists of 500,000 to 650,000 distinct CDR3 sequences, approximately 10% of them appearing once. The starting material was PBMCs, mostly from graft donor cells, obtained 180 days after TCRalphabeta/CD19-depleted stem cell transplant. These receptors were obtained from a female patient aged 2-15 years who had a stem cell transplant for aplastic anemia, so the T cells may come from the graft donor. Both conserved end residues are part of each CDR3. Each record gives: clone size, V gene, D gene, J gene, CDR3 DNA, CDR3 protein. A D gene is named only where the DNA matches it firmly. Expanded clones get a size class; other rows say once, few or many, or leave the size out.

-	TRBV18	-	TRBJ2-1	TGTGCCAGCTCACCACGGGAGGTTAGCTCCTACAATGAGCAGTTCTTC	CASSPREVSSYNEQFF
few	TRBV7-2	-	TRBJ1-2	TGTGCCAGCAGCTTAGGGGGGAGGAGAGCGGGCTACACCTTC	CASSLGGRRAGYTF
-	TRBV15	-	TRBJ2-1	TGTGCCACCAGCAGAGTTCCAGAACCTTACAATGAGCAGTTCTTC	CATSRVPEPYNEQFF
-	TRBV7-2	TRBD2	TRBJ2-5	TGTGCCAGCAGGTTACCGGGACTAGCGGGAGGCTGGGAGACCCAGTACTTC	CASRLPGLAGGWETQYF
few	TRBV18	-	TRBJ2-5	TGTGCCAGCTCACCCCCGAGCAGGGGTTTGGAGACCCAGTACTTC	CASSPPSRGLETQYF
many	TRBV29-1	-	TRBJ2-3	TGCAGCCCTACCCTGGGCACAGATACGCAGTATTTT	CSPTLGTDTQYF
-	TRBV28	TRBD1	TRBJ1-5	TGTGCCAGCAGTTCCCTGACAGGGGTTCAGCCCCAGCATTTT	CASSSLTGVQPQHF
few	TRBV20-1	-	TRBJ1-5	TGCAGTGCTACCACTTTTCGGGGGGGGCTATTTAGCAATCAGCCCCAGCATTTT	CSATTFRGGLFSNQPQHF
few	TRBV4-1	TRBD1	TRBJ1-1	TGCGCCAGCAGCCAAGATACAGGACAGGGGAAGTTGGGCACTGAAGCTTTCTTT	CASSQDTGQGKLGTEAFF
few	TRBV6-2/TRBV6-3	-	TRBJ2-7	TGTGCCAGCAGTTACAATACCGGGACCCGGGGCTCCTACGAGCAGTACTTC	CASSYNTGTRGSYEQYF
few	TRBV7-8	-	TRBJ2-7	TGTGCCAGCAGCTTAGTGGCCAGGGGGGCCTACGAGCAGTACTTC	CASSLVARGAYEQYF
many	TRBV28	-	TRBJ1-1	TGTGCCAGCAGTTTACCCCACCGGACGGTGAACACTGAAGCTTTCTTT	CASSLPHRTVNTEAFF
-	TRBV10-3	TRBD1	TRBJ1-1	TGTGCCATCAGCCCGACAGGGGAGGAAACTGAAGCTTTCTTT	CAISPTGEETEAFF
-	TRBV7-9	TRBD2	TRBJ2-1	TGTGCCAGCAGCCGCACTCGGGCTAGCGGGAGTGGCAATGAGCAGTTCTTC	CASSRTRASGSGNEQFF
few	TRBV28	TRBD1	TRBJ2-3	TGTGCCAGCAGTCTAGTCGGGACAGCAGATACGCAGTATTTT	CASSLVGTADTQYF
-	TRBV6-5	TRBD1	TRBJ1-6	TGTGCCAGCAGTTACGCCAGGGGGTCTGATTATAATTCACCCCTCCACTTT	CASSYARGSDYNSPLHF
few	TRBV29-1	-	TRBJ2-1	TGCAGCGTTGAATCTAGTTTCAATGAGCAGTTCTTC	CSVESSFNEQFF
-	TRBV6-5	-	TRBJ1-1	TGTGCCAGCAGGGGCGGGCACGGAAAAGCTTTCTTT	CASRGGHGKAFF
-	TRBV18	TRBD1	TRBJ2-5	TGTGCCAGCTCACCTCGCTACCCCCTCCGGGACAGGGGCGCAACCCCCCAAGAGACCCAGTACTTC	CASSPRYPLRDRGATPQETQYF
many	TRBV15	-	TRBJ2-5	TGTGCCACCAGCAGAGACCCGGGAGCGGGTGGCGAGACCCAGTACTTC	CATSRDPGAGGETQYF
-	TRBV5-1	TRBD2	TRBJ2-1	TGCGCCAGCAGAGTGACTAGCGGGGGCTCCTACAATGAGCAGTTCTTC	CASRVTSGGSYNEQFF
few	TRBV20-1	-	TRBJ1-1	TGCAGTGCTAGGACAGATATGAACACTGAAGCTTTCTTT	CSARTDMNTEAFF
few	TRBV28	-	TRBJ2-2	TGTGCCAGCACTCACGACGTTGGTCCCGGGGAGCTGTTTTTT	CASTHDVGPGELFF
few	TRBV18	-	TRBJ1-1	TGTGCCAGCTCACCGAGGGAGGGGAACACTGAAGCTTTCTTT	CASSPREGNTEAFF
few	TRBV6-5	-	TRBJ2-6	TGTGCCAGCAGTTACTCGCCTATCTCTGGGGCCAACGTCCTGACTTTC	CASSYSPISGANVLTF
-	TRBV29-1	-	TRBJ2-2	TGCAGCGTTTTGTTGCGCGGGGACACCGGGGAGCTGTTTTTT	CSVLLRGDTGELFF
few	TRBV6-2/TRBV6-3	-	TRBJ1-5	TGTGCCAGCAGTTCCCCAGGGCGGGGTAATCAGCCCCAGCATTTT	CASSSPGRGNQPQHF
many	TRBV5-5	TRBD1	TRBJ2-7	TGTGCCAGCAGCTTGTGGTTTCGGGACAGCTCCTACGAGCAGTACTTC	CASSLWFRDSSYEQYF
many	TRBV5-1	TRBD2	TRBJ2-2	TGCGCCAGCAGCTCGGGACTAGGACGAGAAACCGGGGAGCTGTTTTTT	CASSSGLGRETGELFF
-	TRBV28	TRBD2	TRBJ2-1	TGTGCCAGCGGGAATAGGACTAGCGGGAGAGCAATGGGGAATGAGCAGTTCTTC	CASGNRTSGRAMGNEQFF
-	TRBV29-1	-	TRBJ1-1	TGCAGCGGGGGGGGGTGGCGGAAGAACACTGAAGCTTTCTTT	CSGGGWRKNTEAFF
-	TRBV20-1	TRBD2	TRBJ2-7	TGCAGTGCTAGAGGGAGCGGGAACTACGAGCAGTACTTC	CSARGSGNYEQYF
few	TRBV3-1	-	TRBJ2-1	TGTGCCAGCAGCCTCATTGGTGGAGGCTACAATGAGCAGTTCTTC	CASSLIGGGYNEQFF
many	TRBV27	TRBD2	TRBJ2-1	TGTGCCAGCAGCTCCAAGGGAGGGCAGGGCGGTAATGAGCAGTTCTTC	CASSSKGGQGGNEQFF
-	TRBV30	-	TRBJ1-1	TGTGCCTGGACTTACGGGTTCGGCACTGAAGCTTTCTTT	CAWTYGFGTEAFF